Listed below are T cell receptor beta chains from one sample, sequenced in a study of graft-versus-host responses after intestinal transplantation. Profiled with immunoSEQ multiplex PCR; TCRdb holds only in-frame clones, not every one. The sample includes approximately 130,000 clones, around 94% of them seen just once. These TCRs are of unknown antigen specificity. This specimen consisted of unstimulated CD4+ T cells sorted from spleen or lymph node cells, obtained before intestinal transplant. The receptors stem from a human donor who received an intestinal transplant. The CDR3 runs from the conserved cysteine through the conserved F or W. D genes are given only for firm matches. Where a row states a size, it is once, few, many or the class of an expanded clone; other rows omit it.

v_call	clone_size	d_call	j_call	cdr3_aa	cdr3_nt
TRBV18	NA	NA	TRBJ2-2	CASSPPEGWTGELFF	TGTGCCAGCTCACCACCGGAGGGGTGGACCGGGGAGCTGTTTTTT
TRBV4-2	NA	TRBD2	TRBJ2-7	CASSLTSGGTYEQYF	TGTGCCAGCAGTTTGACTAGCGGGGGAACCTACGAGCAGTACTTC
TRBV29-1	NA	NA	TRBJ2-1	CSHPHPVWRNEQFF	TGCAGCCACCCCCATCCGGTGTGGAGGAATGAGCAGTTCTTC
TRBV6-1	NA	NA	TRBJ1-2	CASSEWGGAGYGYTF	TGTGCCAGCAGTGAATGGGGTGGGGCGGGATATGGCTACACCTTC
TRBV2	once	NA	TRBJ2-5	CASSVRWETQYF	TGTGCCAGCAGTGTTCGATGGGAGACCCAGTACTTC
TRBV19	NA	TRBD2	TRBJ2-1	CASGGGYNEQFF	TGTGCCAGCGGGGGGGGTTACAATGAGCAGTTCTTC
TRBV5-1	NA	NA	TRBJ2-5	CASSFGGRQQETQYF	TGCGCCAGCAGCTTTGGAGGCAGGCAACAAGAGACCCAGTACTTC
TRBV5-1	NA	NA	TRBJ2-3	CASRFTDTQYF	TGCGCCAGCAGATTCACAGATACGCAGTATTTT
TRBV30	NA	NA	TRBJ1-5	CAWSAGYGQPQHF	TGTGCCTGGAGCGCAGGGTACGGTCAGCCCCAGCATTTT
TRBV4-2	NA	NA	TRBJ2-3	CASSQFSRGSSTDTQYF	TGTGCCAGCAGCCAATTCTCCCGGGGTAGTAGCACAGATACGCAGTATTTT
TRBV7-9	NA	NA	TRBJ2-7	CASSSPTGGPPPYEQYF	TGTGCCAGCAGCTCCCCGACGGGGGGCCCCCCTCCCTACGAGCAGTACTTC
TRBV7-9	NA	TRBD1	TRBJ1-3	CASSSGGQRNTIYF	TGTGCCAGCAGCTCAGGGGGGCAGAGAAACACCATATATTTT
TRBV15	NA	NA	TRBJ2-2	CATSRQGFDTGELFF	TGTGCCACCAGCAGACAGGGATTCGACACCGGGGAGCTGTTTTTT
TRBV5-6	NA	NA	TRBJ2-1	CASSLVYNEQFF	TGTGCCAGCAGCTTGGTCTACAATGAGCAGTTCTTC
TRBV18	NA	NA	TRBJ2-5	CASSPGEQETQYF	TGTGCCAGCTCACCAGGCGAGCAAGAGACCCAGTACTTC
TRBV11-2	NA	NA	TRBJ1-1	CASSSGEVTEAFF	TGTGCCAGCAGCTCCGGCGAGGTCACTGAAGCTTTCTTT
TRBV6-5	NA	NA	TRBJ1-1	CASAQGGSTEAFF	TGTGCCAGTGCTCAGGGAGGGAGCACTGAAGCTTTCTTT
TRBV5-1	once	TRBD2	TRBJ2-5	CASSLEGLAGETQYF	TGCGCCAGCAGCTTGGAGGGACTAGCGGGAGAGACCCAGTACTTC